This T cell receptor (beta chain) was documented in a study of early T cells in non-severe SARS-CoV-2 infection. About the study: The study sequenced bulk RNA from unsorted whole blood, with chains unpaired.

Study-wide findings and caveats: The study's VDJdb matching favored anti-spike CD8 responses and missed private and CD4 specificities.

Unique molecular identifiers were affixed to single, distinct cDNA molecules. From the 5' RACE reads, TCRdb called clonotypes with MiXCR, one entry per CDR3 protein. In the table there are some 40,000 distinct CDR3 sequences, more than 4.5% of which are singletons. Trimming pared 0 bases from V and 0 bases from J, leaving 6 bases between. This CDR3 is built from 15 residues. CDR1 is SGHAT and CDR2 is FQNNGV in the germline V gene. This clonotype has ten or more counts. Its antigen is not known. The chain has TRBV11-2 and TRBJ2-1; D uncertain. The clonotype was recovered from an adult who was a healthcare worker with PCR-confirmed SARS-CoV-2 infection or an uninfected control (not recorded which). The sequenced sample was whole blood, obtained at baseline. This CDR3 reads CASSLEASSYNEQFF. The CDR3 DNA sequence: TGTGCCAGCAGCTTAGAGGCGAGCTCCTACAATGAGCAGTTCTTC. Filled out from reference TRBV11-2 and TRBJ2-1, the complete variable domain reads EAGVAQSPRYKIIEKRQSVAFWCNPISGHATLYWYQQILGQGPKLLIQFQNNGVVDDSQLPKDRFSAERLKGVDSTLKIQPAKLEDSAVYLCASSLEASSYNEQFFGPGTRLTVL.